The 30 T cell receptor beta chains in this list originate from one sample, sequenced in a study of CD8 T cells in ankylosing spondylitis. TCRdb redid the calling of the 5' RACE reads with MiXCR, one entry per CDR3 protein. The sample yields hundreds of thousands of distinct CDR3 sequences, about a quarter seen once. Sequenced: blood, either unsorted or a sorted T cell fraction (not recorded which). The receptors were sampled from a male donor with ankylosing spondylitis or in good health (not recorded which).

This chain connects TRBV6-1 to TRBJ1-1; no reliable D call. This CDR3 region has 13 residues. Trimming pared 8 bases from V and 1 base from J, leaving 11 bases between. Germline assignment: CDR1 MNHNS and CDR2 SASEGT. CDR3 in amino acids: CASWRGTNTEAFF. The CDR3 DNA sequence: TGTGCCAGCTGGCGGGGAACGAACACTGAAGCTTTCTTT.

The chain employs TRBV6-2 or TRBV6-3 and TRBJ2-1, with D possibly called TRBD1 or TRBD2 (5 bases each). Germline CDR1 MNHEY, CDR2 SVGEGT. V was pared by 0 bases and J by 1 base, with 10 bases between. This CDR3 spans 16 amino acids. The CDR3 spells CASSYSRGVSYNEQFF. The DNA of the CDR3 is TGTGCCAGCAGTTACTCGAGAGGGGTTTCCTACAATGAGCAGTTCTTC.

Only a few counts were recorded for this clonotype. CDR3 nucleotides: TGCAGTGCTACCCTCAACTTCAAAGAGACCCAGTACTTC. Translated, it gives CSATLNFKETQYF. The V and J genes are TRBV20-1 and TRBJ2-5; D is undetermined. CDR1 is DFQATT, CDR2 SNEGSKA, per germline (reference sequence). V lost 4 bases, J lost 3 bases, and 12 bases lay in between. This CDR3 has 13 residues.

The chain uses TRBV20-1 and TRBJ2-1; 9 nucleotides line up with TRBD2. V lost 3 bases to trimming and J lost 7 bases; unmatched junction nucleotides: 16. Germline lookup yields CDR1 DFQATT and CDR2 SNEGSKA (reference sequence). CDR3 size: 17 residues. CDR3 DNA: TGCAGTGCTAGCGTCCTGGGCGGGAGGGCCTCCCGGAATGAGCAGTTCTTC. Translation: CSASVLGGRASRNEQFF.

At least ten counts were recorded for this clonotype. The CDR3 DNA sequence: TGTGCCAGCAGCCGAAATTCGGGTCCCCAAGAGACCCAGTACTTC. The encoded protein is CASSRNSGPQETQYF. This chain connects TRBV7-2 to TRBJ2-5, with no clear D. CDR3 length equals 15 residues. Germline V gives CDR1 SGHTA, CDR2 FQGNSA. The V end lost 5 bases, the J end lost 1 base, and 14 bases lay between the germline ends.

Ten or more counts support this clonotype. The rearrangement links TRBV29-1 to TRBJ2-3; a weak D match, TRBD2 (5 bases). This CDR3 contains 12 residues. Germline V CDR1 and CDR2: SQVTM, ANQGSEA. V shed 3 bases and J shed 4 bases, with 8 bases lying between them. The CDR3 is CSVETGADTQYF. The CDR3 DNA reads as TGCAGCGTTGAGACCGGGGCAGATACGCAGTATTTT.

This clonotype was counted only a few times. The CDR3 spells CASSDRFSNQPQHF. For the CDR3, the DNA is TGTGCCAGCAGTGACCGGTTTAGCAATCAGCCCCAGCATTTT. The genes are TRBV2 and TRBJ1-5; the D is unclear. Per the germline V gene, CDR1 is SNHLY and CDR2 is FYNNEI. CDR3 length: 14 amino acids. Trimming pared 3 bases from V and 0 bases from J, leaving 6 bases between. The variable domain in full, with the rest retrieved from reference TRBV2 and TRBJ1-5, is EPEVTQTPSHQVTQMGQEVILRCVPISNHLYFYWYRQILGQKVEFLVSFYNNEISEKSEIFDDQFSVERPDGSNFTLKIRSTKLEDSAMYFCASSDRFSNQPQHFGDGTRLSIL.

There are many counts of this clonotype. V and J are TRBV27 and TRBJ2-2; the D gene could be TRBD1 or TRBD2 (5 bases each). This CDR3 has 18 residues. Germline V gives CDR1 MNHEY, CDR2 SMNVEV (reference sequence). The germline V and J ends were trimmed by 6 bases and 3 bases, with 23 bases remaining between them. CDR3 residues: CASRPAPGRLGHTGELFF. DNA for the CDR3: TGTGCCAGCAGACCCGCTCCGGGACGGCTTGGGCACACCGGGGAGCTGTTTTTT.

CDR3 bases: TGTGCCAGCAGCGATGGGGTTGACAGGGGTTACGGGGAGCTGTTTTTT. It codes for CASSDGVDRGYGELFF. V gene TRBV4-2 combines with J gene TRBJ2-2; 8 bases are a match to TRBD1. V lost 5 bases and J lost 7; bases outside the gene matches: 12. This CDR3 contains 16 residues. Germline values: CDR1 LGHNA, CDR2 YNFKEQ.

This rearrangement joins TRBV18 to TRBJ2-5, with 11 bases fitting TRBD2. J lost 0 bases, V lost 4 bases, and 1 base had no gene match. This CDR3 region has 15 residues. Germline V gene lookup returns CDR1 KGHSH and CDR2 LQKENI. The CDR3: CASSQLAGDQETQYF. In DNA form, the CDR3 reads TGTGCCAGCTCACAACTAGCGGGGGACCAAGAGACCCAGTACTTC. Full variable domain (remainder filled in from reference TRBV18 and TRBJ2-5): NAGVMQNPRHLVRRRGQEARLRCSPMKGHSHVYWYRQLPEEGLKFMVYLQKENIIDESGMPKERFSAEFPKEGPSILRIQQVVRGDSAAYFCASSQLAGDQETQYFGPGTRLLVL.

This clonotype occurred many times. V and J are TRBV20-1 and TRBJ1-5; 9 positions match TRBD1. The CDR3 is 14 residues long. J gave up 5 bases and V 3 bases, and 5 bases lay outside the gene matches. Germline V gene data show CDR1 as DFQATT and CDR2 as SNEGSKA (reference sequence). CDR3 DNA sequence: TGCAGTGCTAGGGCTTGGGACAGGGATCAGCCCCAGCATTTT. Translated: CSARAWDRDQPQHF.

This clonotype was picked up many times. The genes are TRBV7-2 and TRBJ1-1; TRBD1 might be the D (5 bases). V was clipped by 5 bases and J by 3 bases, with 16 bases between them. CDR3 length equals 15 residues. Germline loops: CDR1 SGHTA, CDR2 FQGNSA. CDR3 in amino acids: CASSLDSPADTEAFF. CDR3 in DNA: TGTGCCAGCAGCCTCGACAGCCCCGCGGACACTGAAGCTTTCTTT.

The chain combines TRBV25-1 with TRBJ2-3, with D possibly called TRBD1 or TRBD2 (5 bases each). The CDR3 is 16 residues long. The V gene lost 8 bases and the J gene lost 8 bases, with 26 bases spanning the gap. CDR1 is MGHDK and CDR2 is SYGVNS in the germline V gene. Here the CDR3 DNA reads TGTGCCAGCTGTTCTACGGGGACGGCCTCTAGTGCTACGCAGTATTTT. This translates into CASCSTGTASSATQYF.

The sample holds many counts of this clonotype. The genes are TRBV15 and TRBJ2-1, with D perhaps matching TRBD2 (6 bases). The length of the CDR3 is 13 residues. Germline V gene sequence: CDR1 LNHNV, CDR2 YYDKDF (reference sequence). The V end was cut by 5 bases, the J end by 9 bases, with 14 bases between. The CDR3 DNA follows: TGTGCCACCAGCCCCATCCGAGCGGGTGAGCAGTTCTTC. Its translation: CATSPIRAGEQFF.

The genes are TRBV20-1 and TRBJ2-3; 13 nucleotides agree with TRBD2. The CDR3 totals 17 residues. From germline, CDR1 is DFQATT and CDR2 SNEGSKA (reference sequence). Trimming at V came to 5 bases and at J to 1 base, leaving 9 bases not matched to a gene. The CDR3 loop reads CSALTSGRVVGTDTQYF. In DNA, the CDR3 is TGCAGTGCTCTTACTAGCGGGAGGGTAGTCGGCACAGATACGCAGTATTTT.

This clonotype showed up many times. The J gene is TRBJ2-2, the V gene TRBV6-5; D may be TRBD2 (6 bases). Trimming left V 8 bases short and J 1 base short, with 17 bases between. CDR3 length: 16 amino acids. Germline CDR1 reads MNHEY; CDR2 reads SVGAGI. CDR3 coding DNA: TGTGCCAGCGGTTTACCGGGACTGATGAACACCGGGGAGCTGTTTTTT. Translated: CASGLPGLMNTGELFF.

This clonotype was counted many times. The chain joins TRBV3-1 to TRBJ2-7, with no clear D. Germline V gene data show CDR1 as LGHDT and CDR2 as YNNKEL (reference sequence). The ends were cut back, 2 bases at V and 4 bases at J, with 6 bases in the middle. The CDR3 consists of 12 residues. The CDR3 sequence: CASSQYGYEQYF. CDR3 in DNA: TGTGCCAGCAGCCAATACGGATACGAGCAGTACTTC.

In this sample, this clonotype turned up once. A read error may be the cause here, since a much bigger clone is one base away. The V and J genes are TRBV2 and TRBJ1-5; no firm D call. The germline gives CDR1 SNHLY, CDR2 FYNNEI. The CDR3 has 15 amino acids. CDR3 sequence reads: CASSESGVSNPPQHF. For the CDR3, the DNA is TGTGCCAGCAGTGAATCTGGGGTATCCAATCCGCCCCAGCATTTT.

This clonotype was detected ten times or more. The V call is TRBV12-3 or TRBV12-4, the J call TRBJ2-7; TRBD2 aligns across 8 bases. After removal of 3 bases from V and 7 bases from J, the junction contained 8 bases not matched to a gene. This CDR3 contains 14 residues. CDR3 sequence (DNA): TGTGCCAGCAGTTTTTACGGGAGGGCCGGAGAGCAGTACTTC. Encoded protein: CASSFYGRAGEQYF.

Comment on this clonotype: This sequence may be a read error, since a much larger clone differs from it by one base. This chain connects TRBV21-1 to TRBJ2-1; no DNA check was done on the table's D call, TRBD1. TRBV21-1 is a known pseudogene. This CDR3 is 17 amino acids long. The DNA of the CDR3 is TGTGCCAGCAGCCCCCTTCGGGCTCTAGGCCAACACAATAAGCAGTTCTTC. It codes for CASSPLRALGQHNKQFF.

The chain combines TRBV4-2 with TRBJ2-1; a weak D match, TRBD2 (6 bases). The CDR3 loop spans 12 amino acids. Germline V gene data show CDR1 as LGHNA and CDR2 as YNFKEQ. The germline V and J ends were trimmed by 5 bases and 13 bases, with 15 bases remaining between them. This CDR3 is CASSTPGTLQFF. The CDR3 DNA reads TGTGCCAGCAGCACCCCGGGGACTTTACAGTTCTTC.

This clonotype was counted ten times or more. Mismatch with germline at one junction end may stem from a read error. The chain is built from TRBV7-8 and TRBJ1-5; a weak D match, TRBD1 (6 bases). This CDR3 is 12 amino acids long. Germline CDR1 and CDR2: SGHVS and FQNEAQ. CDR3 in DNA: TGTGCCAGCAGCTCCCGGGACACCCCTTTTTATTTT. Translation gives CASSSRDTPFYF.

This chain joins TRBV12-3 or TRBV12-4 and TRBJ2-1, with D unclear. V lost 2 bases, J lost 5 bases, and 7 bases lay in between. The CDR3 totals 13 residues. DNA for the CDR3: TGTGCCAGCAGTTTAATAGGAAACAATGAGCAGTTCTTC. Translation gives CASSLIGNNEQFF.

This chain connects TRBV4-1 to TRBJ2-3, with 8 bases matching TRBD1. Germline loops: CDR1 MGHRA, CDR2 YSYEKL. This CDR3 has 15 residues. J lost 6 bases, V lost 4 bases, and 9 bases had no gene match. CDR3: CASSRGTGGPDTQYF. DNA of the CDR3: TGCGCCAGCAGCCGGGGAACAGGGGGACCGGATACGCAGTATTTT.

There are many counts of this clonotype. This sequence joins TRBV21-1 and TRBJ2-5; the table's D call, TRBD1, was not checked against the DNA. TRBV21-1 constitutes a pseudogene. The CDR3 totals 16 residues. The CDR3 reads CASSIAPTEYQETQYF. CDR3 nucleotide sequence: TGTGCCAGCAGCATTGCCCCGACAGAGTACCAAGAGACCCAGTACTTC.

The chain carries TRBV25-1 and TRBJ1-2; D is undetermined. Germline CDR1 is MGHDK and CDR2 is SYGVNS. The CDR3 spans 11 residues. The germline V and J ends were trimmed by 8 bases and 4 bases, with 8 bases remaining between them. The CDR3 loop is CASGGSYGYTF. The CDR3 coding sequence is TGTGCCAGCGGAGGGAGCTATGGCTACACCTTC.

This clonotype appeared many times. Written as DNA, the CDR3 is TGTGCTAGTGGTTTCGGGGTGACTGAAGCTTTCTTT. It encodes CASGFGVTEAFF. This chain links TRBV12-5 with TRBJ1-1; D gene uncertain. The V and J ends lost 3 bases and 5 bases respectively, with 7 bases between them. The CDR3 has 12 residues. CDR1 is LGHNT and CDR2 is FRNRAP in the germline V gene.

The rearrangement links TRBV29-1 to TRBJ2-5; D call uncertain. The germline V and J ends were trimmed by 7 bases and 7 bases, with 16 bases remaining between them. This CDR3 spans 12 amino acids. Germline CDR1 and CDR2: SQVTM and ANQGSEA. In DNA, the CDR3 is TGCAGCGCTCAAGGGCCCGACGTGACCCAGTACTTC. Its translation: CSAQGPDVTQYF.

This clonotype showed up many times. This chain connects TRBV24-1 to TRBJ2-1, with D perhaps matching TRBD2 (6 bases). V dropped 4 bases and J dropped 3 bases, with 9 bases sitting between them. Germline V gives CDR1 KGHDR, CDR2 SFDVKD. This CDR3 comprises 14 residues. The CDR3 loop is CATSDPDYYNEQFF. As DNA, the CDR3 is TGTGCCACCAGTGACCCGGACTACTACAATGAGCAGTTCTTC.

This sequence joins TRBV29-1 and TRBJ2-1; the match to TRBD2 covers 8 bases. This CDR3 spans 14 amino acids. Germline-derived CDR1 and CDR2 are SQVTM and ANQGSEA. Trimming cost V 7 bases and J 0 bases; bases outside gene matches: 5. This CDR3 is CSGRGGSSYNEQFF. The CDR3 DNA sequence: TGCAGCGGCCGCGGGGGGAGCTCCTACAATGAGCAGTTCTTC.